This T cell receptor (beta chain) was recorded in a study of blood T cell repertoires in COVID-19. The germline gives CDR1 SGHKS, CDR2 YYEKEE (reference sequence). The CDR3 covers 15 residues. V was pared by 6 bases and J by 1 base, with 14 bases between. Clones were read by immunoSEQ multiplex PCR, and TCRdb kept only the in-frame ones, dropping some. The data hold fewer than 80,000 clones, with approximately 80% observed a single time. The sequenced sample was peripheral blood. This sequence originates from a man between 60 and 75 years old with COVID-19, enrolled during active disease. The chain carries TRBV5-5 and TRBJ1-5; maybe TRBD1 (5 bases). CDR3 bases: TGTGCCAGCACCCCGTGGGGCTCGAGCAATCAGCCCCAGCATTTT. As protein: CASTPWGSSNQPQHF.